These T cell receptor beta chains were read from a single sample in a study of T cells in Graves' hyperthyroidism and ophthalmopathy. One entry per CDR3 protein, called by TCRdb with MiXCR from the multiplex PCR reads. This table has hundreds of thousands of distinct CDR3 sequences, under 15% appearing once. Sequenced: blood. Receptor source: a woman between 18 and 29 years old with Graves' hyperthyroidism. Both conserved end residues are part of each CDR3. Each record gives: V gene, D gene, J gene, clone size, CDR3 DNA, CDR3 protein. A D gene is named only where the DNA matches it firmly. Expanded clones are given a class, and other clones once, few, many or no size at all.

V: TRBV11-2
D: NA
J: TRBJ1-4
size: many
DNA: TGTGCCAGCAGCTTAGCGTTAACTAATGAAAAACTGTTTTTT
CDR3: CASSLALTNEKLFF

V: TRBV4-1
D: TRBD1
J: TRBJ1-2
size: many
DNA: TGCGCCAGCAGCCAAGGGACAGGACATTCTTATGGCTACACCTTC
CDR3: CASSQGTGHSYGYTF

V: TRBV20-1
D: TRBD2
J: TRBJ2-3
size: many
DNA: TGCAGTGCTGACAGGACTAGCGGCACAGATACGCAGTATTTT
CDR3: CSADRTSGTDTQYF

V: TRBV4-1
D: NA
J: TRBJ1-2
size: NA
DNA: TGCGCCAGCAGCCAAGATCTTCGTGAAGGGTGGGGCTGTGGCTACACCTTC
CDR3: CASSQDLREGWGCGYTF

V: TRBV28
D: TRBD2
J: TRBJ2-2
size: many
DNA: TGTGCCAGCAGGGAGGGACTAGCGCGAGTGGGGGAGCTGTTTTTT
CDR3: CASREGLARVGELFF

V: TRBV20-1
D: TRBD1
J: TRBJ1-2
size: NA
DNA: TGCAGTGCTAGAGATCCGGTGGGACAGGGGGACTATGGCTACACCTTC
CDR3: CSARDPVGQGDYGYTF

V: TRBV5-1
D: NA
J: TRBJ2-7
size: many
DNA: TGCGCCAGCAGCTGGGACATGACGAACGAGCAGTACTTC
CDR3: CASSWDMTNEQYF

V: TRBV20-1
D: TRBD2
J: TRBJ2-7
size: NA
DNA: TGCAGTGCTGCGACTAGCGGGAAAGACTACGAGCAGTACTTC
CDR3: CSAATSGKDYEQYF

V: TRBV7-9
D: TRBD1
J: TRBJ2-7
size: many
DNA: TGTGCCAGCAGCACCGGGACAGGGTCCTACGAGCAGTACTTC
CDR3: CASSTGTGSYEQYF

V: TRBV7-3
D: NA
J: TRBJ1-1
size: many
DNA: TGTGCCAGCAGCTCCCAGCTGAACACTGAAGCTTTCTTT
CDR3: CASSSQLNTEAFF

V: TRBV9
D: NA
J: TRBJ1-2
size: NA
DNA: TGTGCCAGCAGCGTAGAAGGGGCCAGGGGCTACACCTTC
CDR3: CASSVEGARGYTF

V: TRBV5-1
D: NA
J: TRBJ2-4
size: many
DNA: TGCGCCAGCAGCCCCCACTGGGAAGCCAAAAACATTCAGTACTTC
CDR3: CASSPHWEAKNIQYF

V: TRBV6-1
D: TRBD2
J: TRBJ2-3
size: many
DNA: TGTGCCAGCAGATTAGCGGGGGGGCAGGATACGCAGTATTTT
CDR3: CASRLAGGQDTQYF

V: TRBV5-1
D: NA
J: TRBJ2-5
size: few
DNA: TGCGCCAGCAGCTTTTTGGGGGGCAGGGAGACCCAGTACTTC
CDR3: CASSFLGGRETQYF

V: TRBV27
D: NA
J: TRBJ2-3
size: few
DNA: TGTGCCAGCAGCCCCCCCGTATCAGTCGGGCCCGGTACAGATACGCAGTATTTT
CDR3: CASSPPVSVGPGTDTQYF

V: TRBV7-9
D: NA
J: TRBJ2-7
size: many
DNA: TGTGCCAGCAGCTCGGACCCCGTGGACGAGCAGTACTTC
CDR3: CASSSDPVDEQYF